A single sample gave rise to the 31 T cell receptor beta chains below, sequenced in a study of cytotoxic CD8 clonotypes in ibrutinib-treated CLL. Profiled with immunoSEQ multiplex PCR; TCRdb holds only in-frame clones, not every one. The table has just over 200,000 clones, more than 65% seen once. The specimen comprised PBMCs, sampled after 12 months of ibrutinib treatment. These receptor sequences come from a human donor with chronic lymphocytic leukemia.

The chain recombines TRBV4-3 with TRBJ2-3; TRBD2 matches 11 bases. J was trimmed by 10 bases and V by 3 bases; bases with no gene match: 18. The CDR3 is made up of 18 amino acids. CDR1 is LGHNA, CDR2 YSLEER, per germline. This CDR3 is CASSHQAGRASGRSAQYF. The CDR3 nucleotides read TGCGCCAGCAGCCACCAGGCTGGACGGGCTAGCGGGAGGAGCGCGCAGTATTTT.

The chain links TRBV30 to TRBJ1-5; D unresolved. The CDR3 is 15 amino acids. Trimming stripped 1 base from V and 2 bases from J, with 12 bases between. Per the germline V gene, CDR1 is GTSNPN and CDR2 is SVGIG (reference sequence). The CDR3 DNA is TGTGCCTGGAGTGGAAATCTCTGGGGCAATCAGCCCCAGCATTTT. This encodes CAWSGNLWGNQPQHF.

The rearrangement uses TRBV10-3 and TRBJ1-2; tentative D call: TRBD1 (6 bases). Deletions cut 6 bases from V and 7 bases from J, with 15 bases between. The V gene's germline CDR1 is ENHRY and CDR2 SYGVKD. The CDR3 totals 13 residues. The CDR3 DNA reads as TGTGCCATCAGCCGGGACACGTTGGGTGGCTACACCTTC. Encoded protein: CAISRDTLGGYTF.

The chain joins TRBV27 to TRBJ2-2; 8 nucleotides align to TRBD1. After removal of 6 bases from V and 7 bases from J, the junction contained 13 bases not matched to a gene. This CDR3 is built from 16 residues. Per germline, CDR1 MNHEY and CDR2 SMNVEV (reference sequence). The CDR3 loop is CASSTPRQGSRGELFF. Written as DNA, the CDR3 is TGTGCCAGCAGCACACCCAGACAGGGGTCTCGCGGGGAGCTGTTTTTT.

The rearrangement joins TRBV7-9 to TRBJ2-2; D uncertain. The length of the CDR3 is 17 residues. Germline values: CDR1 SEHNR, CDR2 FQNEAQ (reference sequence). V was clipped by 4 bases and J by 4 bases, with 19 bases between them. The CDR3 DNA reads TGTGCCAGCAGCTCGAACAGCGTCCTGAAATCCACCGGGGAGCTGTTTTTT. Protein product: CASSSNSVLKSTGELFF.

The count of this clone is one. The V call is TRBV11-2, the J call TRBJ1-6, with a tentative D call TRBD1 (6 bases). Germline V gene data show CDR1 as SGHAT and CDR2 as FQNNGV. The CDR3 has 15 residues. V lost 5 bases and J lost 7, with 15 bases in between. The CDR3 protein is CASSPDRGRNSPLHF. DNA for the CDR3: TGTGCCAGCAGCCCAGACCGGGGGCGGAATTCACCCCTCCACTTT.

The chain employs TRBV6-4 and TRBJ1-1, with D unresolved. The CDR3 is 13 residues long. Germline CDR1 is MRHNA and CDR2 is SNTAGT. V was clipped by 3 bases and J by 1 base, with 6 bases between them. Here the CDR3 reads CASSDRWNTEAFF. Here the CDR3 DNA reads TGTGCCAGCAGTGATCGCTGGAACACTGAAGCTTTCTTT.

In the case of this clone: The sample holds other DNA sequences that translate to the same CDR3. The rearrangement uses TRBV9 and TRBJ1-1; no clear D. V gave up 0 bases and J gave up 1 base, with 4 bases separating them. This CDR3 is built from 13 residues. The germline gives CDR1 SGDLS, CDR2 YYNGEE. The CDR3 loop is CASSVAQNTEAFF. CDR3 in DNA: TGTGCCAGCAGCGTAGCTCAGAACACTGAAGCTTTCTTT.

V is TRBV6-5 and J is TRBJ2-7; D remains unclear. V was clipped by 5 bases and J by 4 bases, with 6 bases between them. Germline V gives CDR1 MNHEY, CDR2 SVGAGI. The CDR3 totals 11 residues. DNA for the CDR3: TGTGCCAGCAGTGACTGGTACGAGCAGTACTTC. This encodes CASSDWYEQYF.

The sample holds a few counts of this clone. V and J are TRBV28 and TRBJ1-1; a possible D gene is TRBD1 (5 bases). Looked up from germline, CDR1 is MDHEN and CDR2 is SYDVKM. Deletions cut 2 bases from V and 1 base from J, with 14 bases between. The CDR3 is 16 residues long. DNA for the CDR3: TGTGCCAGCAGTTTAGCAGGGTCGAGGAGGAACACTGAAGCTTTCTTT. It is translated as CASSLAGSRRNTEAFF.

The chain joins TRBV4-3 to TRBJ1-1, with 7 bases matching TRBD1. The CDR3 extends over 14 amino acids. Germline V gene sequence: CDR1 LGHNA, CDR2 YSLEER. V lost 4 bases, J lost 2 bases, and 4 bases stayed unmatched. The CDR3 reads CASSLTGANTEAFF. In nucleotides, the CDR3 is TGCGCCAGCAGCCTAACAGGGGCCAACACTGAAGCTTTCTTT.

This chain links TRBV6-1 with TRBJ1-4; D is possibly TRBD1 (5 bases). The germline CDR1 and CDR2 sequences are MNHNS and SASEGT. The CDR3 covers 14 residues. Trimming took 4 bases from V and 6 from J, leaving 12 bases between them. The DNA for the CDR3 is TGTGCCAGCAGTGGGGCAGGGTGGGATGAAAAACTGTTTTTT. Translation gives CASSGAGWDEKLFF.

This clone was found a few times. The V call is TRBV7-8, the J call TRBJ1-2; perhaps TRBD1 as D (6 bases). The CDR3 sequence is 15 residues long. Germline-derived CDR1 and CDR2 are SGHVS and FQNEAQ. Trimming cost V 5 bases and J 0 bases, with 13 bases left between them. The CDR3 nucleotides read TGTGCCAGCAGCCCGCGACAGGATACTAACTATGGCTACACCTTC. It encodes CASSPRQDTNYGYTF.

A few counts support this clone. The CDR3 region is CASSPQYEGTEAFF. As DNA, the CDR3 is TGTGCCAGCTCACCACAATACGAGGGCACTGAAGCTTTCTTT. The J gene is TRBJ1-1, the V gene TRBV18; D is undetermined. The CDR3 covers 14 residues. V lost 1 base and J lost 4, with 10 bases in between. CDR1 is KGHSH, CDR2 LQKENI, per germline.

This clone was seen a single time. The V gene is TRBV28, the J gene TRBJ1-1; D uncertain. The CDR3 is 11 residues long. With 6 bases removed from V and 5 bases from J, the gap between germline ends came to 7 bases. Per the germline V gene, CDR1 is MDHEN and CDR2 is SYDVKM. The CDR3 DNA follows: TGTGCCAGCAGGGCGAGAACTGAAGCTTTCTTT. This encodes CASRARTEAFF.

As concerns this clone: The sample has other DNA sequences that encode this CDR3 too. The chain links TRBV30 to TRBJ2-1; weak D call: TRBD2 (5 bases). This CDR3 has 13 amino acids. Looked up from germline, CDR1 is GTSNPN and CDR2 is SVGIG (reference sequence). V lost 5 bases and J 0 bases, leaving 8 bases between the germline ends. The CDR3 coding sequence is TGTGCCTGGGCGGGCGGCTCCTACAATGAGCAGTTCTTC. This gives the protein CAWAGGSYNEQFF.

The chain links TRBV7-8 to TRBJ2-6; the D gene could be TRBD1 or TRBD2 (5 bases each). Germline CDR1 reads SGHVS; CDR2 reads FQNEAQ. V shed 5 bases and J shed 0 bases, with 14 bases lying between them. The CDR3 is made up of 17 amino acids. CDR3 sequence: CASSKGPGYSGANVLTF. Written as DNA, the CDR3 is TGTGCCAGCAGCAAGGGACCGGGCTACTCTGGGGCCAACGTCCTGACTTTC.

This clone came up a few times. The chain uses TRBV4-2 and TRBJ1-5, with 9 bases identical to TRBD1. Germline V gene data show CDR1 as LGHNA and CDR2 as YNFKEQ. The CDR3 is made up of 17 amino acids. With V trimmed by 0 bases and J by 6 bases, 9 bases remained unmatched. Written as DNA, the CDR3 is TGTGCCAGCAGCCAAGAACCGGGACAGGGTATTAGTCAGCCCCAGCATTTT. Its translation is CASSQEPGQGISQPQHF.

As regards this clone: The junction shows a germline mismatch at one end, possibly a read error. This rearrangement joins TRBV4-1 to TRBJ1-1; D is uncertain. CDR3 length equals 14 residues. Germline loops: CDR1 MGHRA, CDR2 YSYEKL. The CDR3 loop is CASSQVVTGTEAFF. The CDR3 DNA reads TGTGCCAGCAGCCAAGTCGTTACGGGAACTGAAGCTTTCTTT.

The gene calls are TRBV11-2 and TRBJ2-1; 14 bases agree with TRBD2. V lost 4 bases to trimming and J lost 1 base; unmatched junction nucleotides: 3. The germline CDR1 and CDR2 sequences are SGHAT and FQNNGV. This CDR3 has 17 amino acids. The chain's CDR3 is CASSSGTSGSSYNEQFF. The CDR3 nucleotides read TGTGCCAGCAGCTCAGGGACTAGCGGGAGTTCCTACAATGAGCAGTTCTTC. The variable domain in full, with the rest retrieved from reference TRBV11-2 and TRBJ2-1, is EAGVAQSPRYKIIEKRQSVAFWCNPISGHATLYWYQQILGQGPKLLIQFQNNGVVDDSQLPKDRFSAERLKGVDSTLKIQPAKLEDSAVYLCASSSGTSGSSYNEQFFGPGTRLTVL.

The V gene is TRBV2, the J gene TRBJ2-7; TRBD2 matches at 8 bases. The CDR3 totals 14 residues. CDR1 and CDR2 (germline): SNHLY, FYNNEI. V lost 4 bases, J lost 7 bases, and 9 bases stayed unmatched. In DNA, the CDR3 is TGTGCCAGCAGTGTGTCGGGAGGGAATCGGGAGCAGTACTTC. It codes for CASSVSGGNREQYF.

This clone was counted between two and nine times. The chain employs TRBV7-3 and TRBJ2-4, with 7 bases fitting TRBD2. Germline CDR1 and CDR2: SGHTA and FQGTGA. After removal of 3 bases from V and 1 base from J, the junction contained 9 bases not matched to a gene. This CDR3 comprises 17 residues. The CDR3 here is CASSFLTSRRAKNIQYF. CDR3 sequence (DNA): TGTGCCAGCAGCTTCCTGACTAGCCGCAGGGCCAAAAACATTCAGTACTTC.

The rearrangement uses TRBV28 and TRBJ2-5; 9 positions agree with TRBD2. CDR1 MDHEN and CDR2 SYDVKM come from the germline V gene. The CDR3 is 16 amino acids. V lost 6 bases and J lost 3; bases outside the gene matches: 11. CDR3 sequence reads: CASRNAGGMNEETQYF. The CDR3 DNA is TGTGCCAGCAGGAACGCGGGGGGGATGAATGAAGAGACCCAGTACTTC.

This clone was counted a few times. This CDR3 reads CASRITGLRTEAFF. CDR3 nucleotide sequence: TGTGCCAGCAGGATTACAGGGTTGCGGACTGAAGCTTTCTTT. The genes are TRBV2 and TRBJ1-1, with D possibly matching TRBD1 (6 bases). Trimming shortened V by 6 bases and J by 5 bases, and 16 bases separated the two germline ends. This CDR3 is 14 amino acids long. Germline V gives CDR1 SNHLY, CDR2 FYNNEI.

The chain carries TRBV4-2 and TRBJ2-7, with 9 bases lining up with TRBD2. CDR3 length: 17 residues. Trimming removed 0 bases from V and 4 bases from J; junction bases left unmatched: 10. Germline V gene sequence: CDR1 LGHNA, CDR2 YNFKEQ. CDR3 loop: CASSQDRREGHVYEQYF. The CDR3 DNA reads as TGTGCCAGCAGCCAAGATCGGCGGGAGGGCCATGTATACGAGCAGTACTTC.

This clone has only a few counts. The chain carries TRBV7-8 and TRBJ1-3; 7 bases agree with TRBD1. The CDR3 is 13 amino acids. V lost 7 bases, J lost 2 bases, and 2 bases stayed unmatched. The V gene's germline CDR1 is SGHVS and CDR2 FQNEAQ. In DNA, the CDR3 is TGTGCCAGCAATGACAGGGCTGGAAACACCATATATTTT. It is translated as CASNDRAGNTIYF.

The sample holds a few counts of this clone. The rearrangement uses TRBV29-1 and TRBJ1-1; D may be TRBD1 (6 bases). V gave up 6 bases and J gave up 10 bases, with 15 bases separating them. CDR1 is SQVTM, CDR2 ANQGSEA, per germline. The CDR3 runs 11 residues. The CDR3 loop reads CSVPGGAAAFF. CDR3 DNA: TGCAGCGTCCCGGGGGGGGCTGCAGCTTTCTTT. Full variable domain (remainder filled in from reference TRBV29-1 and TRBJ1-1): SAVISQKPSRDICQRGTSLTIQCQVDSQVTMMFWYRQQPGQSLTLIATANQGSEATYESGFVIDKFPISRPNLTFSTLTVSNMSPEDSSIYLCSVPGGAAAFFGQGTRLTVV.

The CDR3, as DNA: TGCGCCAGCAGCTTGGTGGGCCTTGGTGGGGAGACCCAGTACTTC. Its translation is CASSLVGLGGETQYF. The V call is TRBV5-1, the J call TRBJ2-5, with no clear D. V lost 0 bases and J 5 bases, leaving 14 bases between the germline ends. Germline loops: CDR1 SGHRS, CDR2 YFSETQ. The CDR3 extends over 15 amino acids. The full variable domain, completed using reference TRBV5-1 and TRBJ2-5, is KAGVTQTPRYLIKTRGQQVTLSCSPISGHRSVSWYQQTPGQGLQFLFEYFSETQRNKGNFPGRFSGRQFSNSRSEMNVSTLELGDSALYLCASSLVGLGGETQYFGPGTRLLVL.

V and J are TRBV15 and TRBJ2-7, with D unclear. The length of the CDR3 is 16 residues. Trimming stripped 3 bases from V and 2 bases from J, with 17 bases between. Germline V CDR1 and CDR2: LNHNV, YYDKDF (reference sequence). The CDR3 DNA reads TGTGCCACCAGCAGTCCCGGTAGAGGTAAACCCTACGAGCAGTACTTC. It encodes CATSSPGRGKPYEQYF.

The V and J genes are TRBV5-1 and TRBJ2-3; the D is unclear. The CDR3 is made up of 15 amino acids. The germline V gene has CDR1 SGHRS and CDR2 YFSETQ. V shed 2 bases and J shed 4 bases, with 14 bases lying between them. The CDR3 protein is CASSFRSDVADTQYF. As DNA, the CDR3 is TGCGCCAGCAGCTTTAGGAGCGACGTTGCAGATACGCAGTATTTT.

CDR3 in amino acids: CASSLLVAEKETQYF. The CDR3 DNA reads as TGTGCCAGCAGCTTGTTAGTAGCGGAAAAAGAGACCCAGTACTTC. This chain connects TRBV7-3 to TRBJ2-5, with D perhaps matching TRBD2 (6 bases). Deletions cut 3 bases from V and 3 bases from J, with 14 bases between. CDR1 SGHTA and CDR2 FQGTGA come from the germline V gene. The length of the CDR3 is 15 residues. Based on the CDR3 plus reference TRBV7-3 and TRBJ2-5, the full variable domain is GAGVSQTPSNKVTEKGKYVELRCDPISGHTALYWYRQSLGQGPEFLIYFQGTGAADDSGLPNDRFFAVRPEGSVSTLKIQRTERGDSAVYLCASSLLVAEKETQYFGPGTRLLVL.